This TCR beta chain was sequenced during a study of blood T cell repertoires in COVID-19. Sequenced by immunoSEQ multiplex PCR; TCRdb stores in-frame clones only, minus some. The table records fewer than 200,000 clones, roughly 76% of them present only once. CDR3 length equals 15 residues. Between the trimmed V and J ends, which lost 4 bases and 2 bases, there was a span of 15 bases. Germline CDR1 MNHNY, CDR2 SVGAGI (reference sequence). The J gene is TRBJ2-7, the V gene TRBV6-6; no reliable D call. Sequencing input: peripheral blood. The TCR sequence derives from a woman of 80 years or more with COVID-19, enrolled during active disease. The CDR3 coding sequence is TGTGCCAGCAGTTTATTAGGAGCCGTCGCCTACGAGCAGTACTTC. Its translation: CASSLLGAVAYEQYF.